This T cell receptor beta chain was identified during a study of blood T cells in healthy people across ages. Next came a second PCR, run for about 7 to 12 cycles, which used a sample-barcoded 5' primer along with a J-beta primer mix. TCRdb re-derived calls from the 5' RACE reads in MiXCR, one entry per CDR3 protein. The repertoire has over a million distinct CDR3 sequences, around 59% of them found once; the top ten carry more than 6%. V shed 3 bases and J shed 4 bases, with 21 bases lying between them. The CDR3 runs 17 residues. Per germline, CDR1 LGHNA and CDR2 YSLEER. The sample taken for sequencing was blood. The gene calls are TRBV4-3 and TRBJ1-2; the D is unclear. The TCR comes from a man aged 18 to 35 in good health. CDR3 amino acids: CASSHGPVDTTSYGYTF. CDR3 nucleotides: TGCGCCAGCAGCCATGGACCCGTGGATACTACCTCCTATGGCTACACCTTC.